Below, 15 T cell receptor beta chains from the same sample are listed, as sequenced in a study of T cell repertoires in cytomegalovirus infection. Antigens for these TCRs are unknown. In TCRdb, the reads were re-called with MiXCR into one record per CDR3 protein. This table holds approximately 300,000 distinct CDR3 sequences, roughly 29% found once. Sequenced here: cultured PBMCs, sampled from culture after CMV antigen stimulation. Every receptor here comes from a human donor in good health (CMV status not recorded). Some clones in this sample may be carry-over from other donors' samples.

This chain uses TRBV7-8 with TRBJ1-5; possible D gene TRBD1, 5 bases. The germline V and J ends were trimmed by 6 bases and 6 bases, with 15 bases remaining between them. The CDR3 consists of 14 residues. Germline assignment: CDR1 SGHVS and CDR2 FQNEAQ. DNA of the CDR3: TGTGCCAGCAGTCAAAGGGGAATGCGTCAGCCCCAGCATTTT. This encodes CASSQRGMRQPQHF. The whole variable domain, remainder taken from reference TRBV7-8 and TRBJ1-5, is GAGVSQSPRYKVAKRGQDVALRCDPISGHVSLFWYQQALGQGPEFLTYFQNEAQLDKSGLPSDRFFAERPEGSVSTLKIQRTQQEDSAVYLCASSQRGMRQPQHFGDGTRLSIL.

Ten or more counts support this clonotype. The V call is TRBV20-1, the J call TRBJ2-6; D is unresolved. This CDR3 spans 16 amino acids. The germline V and J ends were trimmed by 3 bases and 0 bases, with 12 bases remaining between them. Germline V CDR1 and CDR2: DFQATT, SNEGSKA (reference sequence). CDR3 in amino acids: CSASPQLNSGANVLTF. CDR3 nucleotides: TGCAGTGCTAGCCCTCAACTAAACTCTGGGGCCAACGTCCTGACTTTC.

This rearrangement joins TRBV9 to TRBJ1-6; D might be TRBD1 (5 bases). Trimming removed 4 bases at V and 6 bases at J, with 14 bases between. Germline CDR1 is SGDLS and CDR2 is YYNGEE. The CDR3 sequence is 15 residues long. CDR3 in amino acids: CASSSRDGSNSPLHF. The DNA for the CDR3 is TGTGCCAGCAGCTCGAGGGACGGTAGTAATTCACCCCTCCACTTT.

V usage is TRBV6-2 or TRBV6-3 and J usage is TRBJ1-1; D uncertain. CDR3 size: 14 residues. CDR1 is MNHEY and CDR2 is SVGEGT in the germline V gene. Trimming pared 7 bases from V and 1 base from J, leaving 13 bases between. The CDR3 DNA reads TGTGCCAGCAAAGAAGGGCAACCGAACACTGAAGCTTTCTTT. Amino acid sequence: CASKEGQPNTEAFF.

This clonotype was recorded a few times. In DNA form, the CDR3 reads TGTGCCAGCAGCTGGGTACTAGCGGGAGTTCTGGATGAGCAGTTCTTC. This translates into CASSWVLAGVLDEQFF. The chain recombines TRBV5-4 with TRBJ2-1; 11 bases map to TRBD2. V gave up 3 bases and J gave up 8 bases; unmatched junction bases: 10. This CDR3 has 16 amino acids. CDR1 SGHNT and CDR2 YYREEE come from the germline V gene (reference sequence).

The chain uses TRBV28 and TRBJ1-1; D perhaps matches TRBD1 (5 bases). Germline assignment: CDR1 MDHEN and CDR2 SYDVKM. The V and J ends lost 0 bases and 11 bases respectively, with 10 bases between them. CDR3 length: 12 amino acids. The CDR3 region has the DNA TGTGCCAGCAGTTTATGGGGGGAGGCGGCTTTCTTT. It yields the protein CASSLWGEAAFF.

This clonotype has just one count. V gene TRBV10-3 combines with J gene TRBJ1-2, with TRBD1 identical over 7 bases. CDR1 and CDR2 from the germline V gene are ENHRY and SYGVKD. V lost 0 bases and J lost 4; bases outside the gene matches: 8. The CDR3 is 16 residues long. The CDR3 bases are TGTGCCATCAGTGAGTCGACGGGACAGAGAAGCTATGGCTACACCTTC. This codes for CAISESTGQRSYGYTF.

A note on this clonotype: A read error may produce the germline difference seen at one junction end. This chain connects TRBV12-3 or TRBV12-4 to TRBJ2-2; D not certain. CDR3 length equals 14 residues. The CDR3 sequence is CASSPLVNAGELFF. CDR3 sequence (DNA): TGTGCCAGCAGTCCCTTAGTGAACGCCGGGGAGCTGTTTTTT.

The sample holds many counts of this clonotype. The chain is built from TRBV7-2 and TRBJ1-6; D gene uncertain. In germline, CDR1 is SGHTA, CDR2 FQGNSA. CDR3 length: 12 residues. V lost 3 bases and J 13 bases, leaving 10 bases between the germline ends. The CDR3: CASSFWGLPLHF. The CDR3 DNA follows: TGTGCCAGCAGCTTTTGGGGTCTCCCCCTCCACTTT.

This chain connects TRBV19 to TRBJ1-1; D unresolved. V shed 7 bases and J shed 7 bases, with 16 bases lying between them. Germline V gene sequence: CDR1 LNHDA, CDR2 SQIVND (reference sequence). This CDR3 comprises 13 residues. The CDR3 DNA follows: TGTGCCAGTACCCCGATTTACTTCAATGAAGCTTTCTTT. Amino acid sequence: CASTPIYFNEAFF.

There are a few counts of this clonotype. The CDR3 here is CASSPRVAHEQFF. The CDR3 DNA reads as TGTGCCAGCAGCCCTCGGGTCGCACATGAGCAGTTCTTC. This chain connects TRBV7-2 to TRBJ2-1; D is uncertain. The CDR3 length is 13 residues. V gave up 5 bases and J gave up 8 bases, with 13 bases separating them. The germline V gene has CDR1 SGHTA and CDR2 FQGNSA.

Comment on this clonotype: A junction boundary mismatches the germline segment, possibly from a read error. This chain links TRBV2 with TRBJ2-3; D gene unclear. Germline V CDR1 and CDR2: SNHLY, FYNNEI. CDR3 length: 13 amino acids. CDR3 sequence: CDSRRSSTDTQYF. In nucleotides, the CDR3 is TGTGACAGCCGGCGGTCTAGCACAGATACGCAGTATTTT.

The chain joins TRBV20-1 to TRBJ2-3; no definite D call. Trimming took off 4 bases at V and 4 bases at J, with 3 bases between the two ends. This CDR3 is built from 10 residues. CDR1 is DFQATT, CDR2 SNEGSKA, per germline (reference sequence). The CDR3 here is CSAIADTQYF. In DNA, the CDR3 is TGCAGTGCTATTGCAGATACGCAGTATTTT.

The table lists this clonotype with a few counts. The V call is TRBV28, the J call TRBJ2-5, with 10 nucleotides matching TRBD2. The CDR3 spans 18 residues. Germline V gives CDR1 MDHEN, CDR2 SYDVKM. V dropped 7 bases and J dropped 3; count of bases not matched to a gene: 17. CDR3 sequence: CASTIAGGYTPDKETQYF. CDR3 nucleotides: TGTGCCAGCACTATAGCGGGAGGCTACACGCCCGACAAAGAGACCCAGTACTTC.

Only a few counts were recorded for this clonotype. The V and J genes are TRBV7-9 and TRBJ2-3; tentative D call: TRBD1 (5 bases). V dropped 4 bases and J dropped 4 bases, with 12 bases sitting between them. The CDR3 consists of 14 residues. Germline V gene lookup returns CDR1 SEHNR and CDR2 FQNEAQ (reference sequence). The CDR3 nucleotides are TGTGCCAGCAGCTACGGTAGCAGGGCAGATACGCAGTATTTT. Amino acid sequence: CASSYGSRADTQYF. Complete variable domain (other parts from reference TRBV7-9 and TRBJ2-3): DTGVSQNPRHKITKRGQNVTFRCDPISEHNRLYWYRQTLGQGPEFLTYFQNEAQLEKSRLLSDRFSAERPKGSFSTLEIQRTEQGDSAMYLCASSYGSRADTQYFGPGTRLTVL.